Listed below are T cell receptor beta chains from one sample, sequenced in a study of CD8 T cells in Susac syndrome. From the immunoSEQ multiplex PCR reads, TCRdb called clonotypes with MiXCR, one entry per CDR3 protein. Altogether 150,000 to 200,000 distinct CDR3 sequences are present, 85% to 95% being singletons, with the ten largest covering 0.09% to 0.1%. The source material was CD4+ T cells from PBMCs. These receptors came from a human donor with Susac syndrome. CDR3s include the opening cysteine and the closing phenylalanine or tryptophan. Fields, in order: clone size, V gene, J gene, D gene, CDR3 protein, CDR3 DNA. D genes are given only for firm matches. Clone sizes are given selectively: once, few, many, or a class where the clone is expanded.

.	TRBV5-1	TRBJ2-6	.	CATSGDSGANVLTF	TGCGCCACCTCGGGGGACTCTGGGGCCAACGTCCTGACTTTC
.	TRBV3-1	TRBJ2-1	TRBD2	CASSLSGVSYNEQFF	TGTGCCAGCAGCCTTAGCGGGGTCTCCTACAATGAGCAGTTCTTC
.	TRBV13	TRBJ2-7	.	CASSLNSPGEQYF	TGTGCCAGCAGCTTGAACAGCCCGGGCGAGCAGTACTTC
.	TRBV7-9	TRBJ2-7	.	CASSSYNRQGVSYEQYF	TGTGCCAGCAGCTCATACAACAGGCAGGGCGTCAGCTACGAGCAGTACTTC
.	TRBV3-1	TRBJ2-1	TRBD1	CASSRTGGNEQFF	TGTGCCAGCAGCCGCACAGGGGGCAATGAGCAGTTCTTC
.	TRBV4-1	TRBJ1-5	TRBD1	CASSQKMGQNNQPQHF	TGCGCCAGCAGCCAAAAGATGGGACAGAACAATCAGCCCCAGCATTTT
.	TRBV14	TRBJ1-1	.	CASRDHLNTEAFF	TGTGCCAGCAGGGACCACTTGAACACTGAAGCTTTCTTT
.	TRBV18	TRBJ2-2	.	CASSPLQTNTGELFF	TGTGCCAGCTCACCGTTGCAGACGAACACCGGGGAGCTGTTTTTT
.	TRBV20-1	TRBJ2-7	TRBD1	CSASPGTAAYEQYF	TGCAGTGCTAGTCCCGGGACAGCGGCCTACGAGCAGTACTTC
.	TRBV4-1	TRBJ1-3	.	CASSPLWASGNTIYF	TGCGCCAGCAGCCCTCTTTGGGCTTCTGGAAACACCATATATTTT
.	TRBV20-1	TRBJ2-7	.	CSASGDEQYF	TGCAGTGCTTCCGGGGACGAGCAGTACTTC
.	TRBV28	TRBJ2-2	.	CASSRPQTGELFF	TGTGCCAGCAGCCGACCTCAAACCGGGGAGCTGTTTTTT
.	TRBV11-2	TRBJ2-3	.	CASSLVGMTGYF	TGTGCCAGCAGCTTAGTCGGGATGACGGGGTATTTT
.	TRBV27	TRBJ2-1	.	CASSFEAPGLIGNEQFF	TGTGCCAGCAGTTTCGAGGCGCCAGGACTCATCGGCAATGAGCAGTTCTTC
.	TRBV3-1	TRBJ2-1	TRBD2	CASSQVIGGGNEQFF	TGTGCCAGCAGCCAAGTAATCGGCGGGGGGAATGAGCAGTTCTTC
.	TRBV9	TRBJ2-2	.	CASSARTADTGELFF	TGTGCCAGCAGCGCCAGGACGGCGGATACCGGGGAGCTGTTTTTT
.	TRBV6-6	TRBJ2-7	TRBD2	CASRPAGVYEQYF	TGTGCCAGCAGGCCAGCGGGAGTCTACGAGCAGTACTTC
.	TRBV6-1	TRBJ2-1	.	CATSARDNEQFF	TGTGCCACCTCTGCAAGGGACAATGAGCAGTTCTTC
.	TRBV4-2	TRBJ2-3	TRBD2	CASSQEIRLAGAGWTDTQYF	TGTGCCAGCAGCCAAGAGATTCGGCTAGCGGGGGCCGGGTGGACAGATACGCAGTATTTT
few	TRBV18	TRBJ2-2	TRBD2	CASSGSARSGSRTGELFF	TGTGCCAGCTCCGGCTCCGCGAGAAGCGGGAGCCGAACCGGGGAGCTGTTTTTT
.	TRBV18	TRBJ1-3	.	CASSPGQSSGNTIYF	TGTGCCAGCTCACCCGGACAGTCCTCTGGAAACACCATATATTTT
.	TRBV5-6	TRBJ2-1	TRBD2	CASSPSGSGDYNEQFF	TGTGCCAGCAGCCCAAGCGGGAGCGGGGACTACAATGAGCAGTTCTTC
once	TRBV14	TRBJ2-7	.	CASSLHMTGNRKYF	TGTGCCAGCAGCCTCCACATGACTGGGAATCGGAAGTACTTC
.	TRBV5-6	TRBJ1-2	.	CASSLAIGRGESGYTF	TGTGCCAGCAGCTTGGCCATAGGCAGGGGAGAATCGGGCTACACCTTC
.	TRBV6-5	TRBJ2-7	.	CASSWGTNSYEQYF	TGTGCCAGCAGTTGGGGGACAAATTCCTACGAGCAGTACTTC
.	TRBV20-1	TRBJ2-5	TRBD2	CSARKPRTSGQETQYF	TGCAGTGCTAGAAAACCCCGGACTAGCGGGCAAGAGACCCAGTACTTC
.	TRBV12-3/TRBV12-4	TRBJ2-1	.	CASSRSPPNEQFF	TGTGCCAGCAGTCGGTCCCCCCCCAATGAGCAGTTCTTC
.	TRBV24-1	TRBJ2-1	.	CATSDAPGADEQFF	TGTGCCACCAGTGATGCGCCGGGGGCCGATGAGCAGTTCTTC
.	TRBV12-3/TRBV12-4	TRBJ1-2	.	CASSYGMKSGYGYTF	TGTGCCAGCAGTTACGGCATGAAATCGGGCTATGGCTACACCTTC
.	TRBV2	TRBJ2-1	.	CASSEEKRAYNEQFF	TGTGCCAGCAGTGAGGAGAAACGGGCCTACAATGAGCAGTTCTTC
.	TRBV6-5	TRBJ2-4	.	CASSYSRFLAGEAKNIQYF	TGTGCCAGCAGTTACTCGAGGTTCCTAGCCGGTGAAGCCAAAAACATTCAGTACTTC
.	TRBV29-1	TRBJ1-2	.	CSVPVLGGESYTF	TGCAGCGTGCCCGTTCTAGGGGGGGAGAGCTACACCTTC
.	TRBV24-1	TRBJ2-1	.	CATSGQDGFDEQFF	TGTGCCACCAGTGGCCAAGACGGGTTCGATGAGCAGTTCTTC
.	TRBV7-9	TRBJ2-3	TRBD2	CASSQRLAGLDTQYF	TGTGCCAGCAGCCAACGACTAGCGGGGTTAGATACGCAGTATTTT
once	TRBV12-3/TRBV12-4	TRBJ1-1	.	CASSFGGRAEAFF	TGTGCCAGCAGTTTCGGTGGAAGGGCTGAAGCTTTCTTT
.	TRBV28	TRBJ2-7	.	CASSLLAGVSEQYF	TGTGCCAGCAGTTTACTAGCCGGCGTCAGCGAGCAGTACTTC
.	TRBV15	TRBJ2-7	.	CATSRVASSFPEQYF	TGTGCCACCAGCAGAGTGGCTAGTTCGTTCCCCGAGCAGTACTTC
.	TRBV4-3	TRBJ2-7	.	CASSQDPGLSYEQYF	TGCGCCAGCAGCCAAGATCCGGGCCTTTCCTACGAGCAGTACTTC
.	TRBV29-1	TRBJ2-1	.	CSVARVGGLLQFF	TGCAGCGTCGCCCGAGTGGGGGGCTTATTGCAGTTCTTC
.	TRBV20-1	TRBJ2-1	TRBD2	CSASFSGAGGPGEQFF	TGCAGTGCTTCCTTTAGCGGAGCGGGAGGGCCGGGTGAGCAGTTCTTC
.	TRBV11-2	TRBJ2-5	TRBD1	CASSPIPPGQRQETQYF	TGTGCCAGCAGTCCCATACCCCCGGGACAGAGACAAGAGACCCAGTACTTC